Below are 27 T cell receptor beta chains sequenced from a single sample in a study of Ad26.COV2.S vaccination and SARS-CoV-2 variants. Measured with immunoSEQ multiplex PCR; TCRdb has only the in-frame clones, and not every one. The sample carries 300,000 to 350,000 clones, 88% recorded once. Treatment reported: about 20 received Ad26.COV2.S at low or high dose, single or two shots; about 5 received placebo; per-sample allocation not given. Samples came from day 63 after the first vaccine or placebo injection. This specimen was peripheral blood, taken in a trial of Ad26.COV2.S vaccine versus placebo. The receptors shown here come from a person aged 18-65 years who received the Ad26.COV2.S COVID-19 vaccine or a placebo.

The CDR3 loop reads CASSMLQGAGSNEQFF. Written as DNA, the CDR3 is TGTGCCAGTAGTATGTTACAGGGGGCCGGTAGCAATGAGCAGTTCTTC. The chain links TRBV19 to TRBJ2-1; 9 bases fit TRBD1. Germline CDR1 reads LNHDA; CDR2 reads SQIVND (reference sequence). This CDR3 is built from 16 residues. With V trimmed by 3 bases and J by 6 bases, 9 bases remained unmatched.

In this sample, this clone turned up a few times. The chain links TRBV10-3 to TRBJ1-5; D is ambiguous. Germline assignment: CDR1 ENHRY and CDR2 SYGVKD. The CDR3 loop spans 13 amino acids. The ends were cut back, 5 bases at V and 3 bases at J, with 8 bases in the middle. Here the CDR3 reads CAISSGANQPQHF. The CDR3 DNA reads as TGTGCCATCAGTTCGGGCGCCAATCAGCCCCAGCATTTT.

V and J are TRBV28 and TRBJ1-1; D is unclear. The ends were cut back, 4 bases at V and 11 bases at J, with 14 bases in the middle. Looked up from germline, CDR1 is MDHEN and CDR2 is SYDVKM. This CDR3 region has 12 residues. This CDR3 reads CASSSHARRAFF. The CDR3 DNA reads TGTGCCAGCAGTTCTCATGCGCGCAGGGCTTTCTTT.

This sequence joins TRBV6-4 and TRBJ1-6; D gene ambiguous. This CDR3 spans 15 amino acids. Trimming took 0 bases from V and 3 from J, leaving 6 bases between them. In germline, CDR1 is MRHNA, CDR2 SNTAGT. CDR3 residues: CASSDSPGYNSPLHF. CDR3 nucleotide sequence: TGTGCCAGCAGTGACTCTCCAGGCTATAATTCACCCCTCCACTTT.

CDR3 DNA sequence: TGCAGCGTTGAGGTAGGGACCGGCACAGATACGCAGTATTTT. It is translated as CSVEVGTGTDTQYF. The rearrangement uses TRBV29-1 and TRBJ2-3; TRBD1 or TRBD2 may be the D gene (5 bases each). Germline CDR1 is SQVTM and CDR2 is ANQGSEA. The ends were cut back, 3 bases at V and 1 base at J, with 11 bases in the middle. CDR3 size: 14 residues.

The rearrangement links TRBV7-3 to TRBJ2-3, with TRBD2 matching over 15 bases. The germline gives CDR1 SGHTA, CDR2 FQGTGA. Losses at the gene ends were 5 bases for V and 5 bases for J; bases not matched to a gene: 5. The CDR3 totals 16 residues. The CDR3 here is CASSQRTSGRGDTQYF. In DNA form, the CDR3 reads TGTGCCAGCAGCCAAAGGACTAGCGGGAGGGGAGATACGCAGTATTTT. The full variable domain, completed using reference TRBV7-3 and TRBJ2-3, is GAGVSQTPSNKVTEKGKYVELRCDPISGHTALYWYRQSLGQGPEFLIYFQGTGAADDSGLPNDRFFAVRPEGSVSTLKIQRTERGDSAVYLCASSQRTSGRGDTQYFGPGTRLTVL.

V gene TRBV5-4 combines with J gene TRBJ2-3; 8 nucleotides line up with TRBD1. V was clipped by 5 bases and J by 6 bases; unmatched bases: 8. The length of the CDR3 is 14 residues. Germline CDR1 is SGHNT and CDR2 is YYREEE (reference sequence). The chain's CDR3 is CASSRTGSFDTQYF. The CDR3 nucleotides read TGTGCCAGCAGTAGGACAGGGAGTTTCGATACGCAGTATTTT.

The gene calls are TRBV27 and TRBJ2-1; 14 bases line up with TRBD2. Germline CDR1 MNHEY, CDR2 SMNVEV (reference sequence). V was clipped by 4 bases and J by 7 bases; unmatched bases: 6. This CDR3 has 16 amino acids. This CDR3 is CASSSLGLAGVNEQFF. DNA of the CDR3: TGTGCCAGCAGTTCCTTGGGACTAGCGGGAGTTAATGAGCAGTTCTTC.

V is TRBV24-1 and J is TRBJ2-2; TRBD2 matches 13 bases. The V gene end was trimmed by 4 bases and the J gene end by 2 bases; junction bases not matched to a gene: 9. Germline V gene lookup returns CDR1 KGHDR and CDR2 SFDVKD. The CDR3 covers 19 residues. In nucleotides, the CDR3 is TGTGCCACCAGTGAAACTAAACTAGCGGGGGGGCTAAACACCGGGGAGCTGTTTTTT. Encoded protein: CATSETKLAGGLNTGELFF.

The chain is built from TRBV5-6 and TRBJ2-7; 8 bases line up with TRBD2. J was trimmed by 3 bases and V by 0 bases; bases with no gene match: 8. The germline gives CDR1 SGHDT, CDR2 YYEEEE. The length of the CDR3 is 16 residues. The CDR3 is CASSLASWTSSYEQYF. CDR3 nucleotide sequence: TGTGCCAGCAGCTTGGCCTCGTGGACTAGCAGCTACGAGCAGTACTTC.

The CDR3 region is CASSSTNRGLYEQFF. In DNA form, the CDR3 reads TGTGCCAGCAGCTCGACCAACAGGGGGCTCTACGAGCAGTTCTTC. The V gene is TRBV11-1, the J gene TRBJ2-1; the match to TRBD1 covers 9 bases. The CDR3 covers 15 residues. The V gene end was trimmed by 4 bases and the J gene end by 10 bases; junction bases not matched to a gene: 11. Germline CDR1 reads SGHAT; CDR2 reads FQDESV (reference sequence).

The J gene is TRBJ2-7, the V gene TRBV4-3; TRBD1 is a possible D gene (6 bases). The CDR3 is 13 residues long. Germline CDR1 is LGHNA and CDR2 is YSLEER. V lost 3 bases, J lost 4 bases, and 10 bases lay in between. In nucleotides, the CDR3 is TGCGCCAGCAGCCACATACAGGGATACGAGCAGTACTTC. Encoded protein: CASSHIQGYEQYF.

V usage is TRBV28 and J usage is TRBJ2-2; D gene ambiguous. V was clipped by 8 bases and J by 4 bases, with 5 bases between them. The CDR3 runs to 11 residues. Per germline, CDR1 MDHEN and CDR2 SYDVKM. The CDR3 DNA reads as TGTGCCAGCGACTCCACCGGGGAGCTGTTTTTT. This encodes CASDSTGELFF.

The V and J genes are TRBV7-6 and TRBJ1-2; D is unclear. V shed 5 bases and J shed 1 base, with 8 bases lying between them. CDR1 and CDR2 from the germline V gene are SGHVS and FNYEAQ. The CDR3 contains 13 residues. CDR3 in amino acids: CASSPENNYGYTF. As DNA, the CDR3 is TGTGCCAGCAGCCCCGAGAATAACTATGGCTACACCTTC.

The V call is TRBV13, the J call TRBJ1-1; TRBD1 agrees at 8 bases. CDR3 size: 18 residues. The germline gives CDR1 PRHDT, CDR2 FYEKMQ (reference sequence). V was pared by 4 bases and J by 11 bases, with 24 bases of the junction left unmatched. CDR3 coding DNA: TGTGCCAGCAGCTACCTAACAGGGGGGGAGAGGGGTTTCGGGAGCGCTTTCTTT. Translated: CASSYLTGGERGFGSAFF.

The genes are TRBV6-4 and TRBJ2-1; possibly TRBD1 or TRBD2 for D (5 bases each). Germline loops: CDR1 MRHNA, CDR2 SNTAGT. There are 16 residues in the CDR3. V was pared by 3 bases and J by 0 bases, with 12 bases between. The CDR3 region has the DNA TGTGCCAGCAGTGAGGCTCGGGGACCCTCCTACAATGAGCAGTTCTTC. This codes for CASSEARGPSYNEQFF.

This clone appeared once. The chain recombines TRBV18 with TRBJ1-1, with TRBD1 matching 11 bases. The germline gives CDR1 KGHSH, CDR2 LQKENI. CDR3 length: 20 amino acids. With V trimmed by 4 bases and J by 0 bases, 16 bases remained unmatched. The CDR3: CASSLRDRGNRSELNTEAFF. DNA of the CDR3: TGTGCCAGCTCACTCCGGGACAGGGGGAACCGATCGGAATTGAACACTGAAGCTTTCTTT.

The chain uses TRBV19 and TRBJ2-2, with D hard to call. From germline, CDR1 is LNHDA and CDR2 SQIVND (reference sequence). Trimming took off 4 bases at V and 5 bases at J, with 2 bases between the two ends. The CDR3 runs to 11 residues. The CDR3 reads CASSRTGELFF. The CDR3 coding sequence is TGTGCCAGTAGTAGGACCGGGGAGCTGTTTTTT.

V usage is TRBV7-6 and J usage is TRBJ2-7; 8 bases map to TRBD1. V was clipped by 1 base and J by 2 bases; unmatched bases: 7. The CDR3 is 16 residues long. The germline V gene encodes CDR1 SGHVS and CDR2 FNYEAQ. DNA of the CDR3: TGTGCCAGCAGCTTAGAAGGCGGACAGGGTACCTACGAGCAGTACTTC. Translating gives CASSLEGGQGTYEQYF. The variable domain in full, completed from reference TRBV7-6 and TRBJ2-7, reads GAGVSQSPRYKVTKRGQDVALRCDPISGHVSLYWYRQALGQGPEFLTYFNYEAQQDKSGLPNDRFSAERPEGSISTLTIQRTEQRDSAMYRCASSLEGGQGTYEQYFGPGTRLTVT.

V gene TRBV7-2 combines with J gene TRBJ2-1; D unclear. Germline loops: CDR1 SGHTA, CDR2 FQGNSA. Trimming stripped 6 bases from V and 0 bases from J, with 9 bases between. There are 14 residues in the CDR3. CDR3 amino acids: CASSPPSSYNEQFF. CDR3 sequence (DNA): TGTGCCAGCAGTCCTCCTAGCTCCTACAATGAGCAGTTCTTC.

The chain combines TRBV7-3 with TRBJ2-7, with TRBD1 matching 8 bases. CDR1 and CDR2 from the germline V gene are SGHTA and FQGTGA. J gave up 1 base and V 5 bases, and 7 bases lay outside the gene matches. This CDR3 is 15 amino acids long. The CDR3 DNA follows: TGTGCCAGCAGCCCGCGACAGGGGACTTCCTACGAGCAGTACTTC. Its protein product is CASSPRQGTSYEQYF.

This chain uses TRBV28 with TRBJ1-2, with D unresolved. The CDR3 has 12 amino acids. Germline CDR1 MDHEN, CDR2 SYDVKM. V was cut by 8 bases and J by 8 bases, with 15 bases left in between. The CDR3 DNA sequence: TGTGCCAGCTTCAAACCAGAGGCGGGCTACACCTTC. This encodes CASFKPEAGYTF.

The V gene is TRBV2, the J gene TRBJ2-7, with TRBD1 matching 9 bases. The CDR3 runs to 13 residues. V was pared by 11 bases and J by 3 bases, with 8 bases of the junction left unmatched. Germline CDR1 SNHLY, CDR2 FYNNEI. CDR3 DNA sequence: TGTGCCTTGGGACAGGGAAGATTCTACGAGCAGTACTTC. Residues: CALGQGRFYEQYF.

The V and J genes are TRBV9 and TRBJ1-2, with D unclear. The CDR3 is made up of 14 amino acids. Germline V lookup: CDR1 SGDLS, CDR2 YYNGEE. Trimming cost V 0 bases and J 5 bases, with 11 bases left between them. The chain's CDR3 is CASSVGAAEYGYTF. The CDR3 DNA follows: TGTGCCAGCAGCGTAGGGGCAGCAGAATATGGCTACACCTTC. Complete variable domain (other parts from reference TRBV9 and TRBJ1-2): DSGVTQTPKHLITATGQRVTLRCSPRSGDLSVYWYQQSLDQGLQFLIQYYNGEERAKGNILERFSAQQFPDLHSELNLSSLELGDSALYFCASSVGAAEYGYTFGSGTRLTVV.

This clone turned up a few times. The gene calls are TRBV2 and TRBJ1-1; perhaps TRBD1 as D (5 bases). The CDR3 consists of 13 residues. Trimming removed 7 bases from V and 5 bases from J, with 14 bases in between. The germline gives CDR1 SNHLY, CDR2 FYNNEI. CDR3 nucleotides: TGTGCCAGCAAGGCAGGGTCGAAAACTGAAGCTTTCTTT. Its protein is CASKAGSKTEAFF.

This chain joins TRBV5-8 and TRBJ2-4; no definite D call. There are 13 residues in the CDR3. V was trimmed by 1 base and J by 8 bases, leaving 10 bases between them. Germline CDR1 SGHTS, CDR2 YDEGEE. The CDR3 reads CASSLSVSDIQYF. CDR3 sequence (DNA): TGTGCCAGCAGCTTGAGTGTGTCGGACATTCAGTACTTC.

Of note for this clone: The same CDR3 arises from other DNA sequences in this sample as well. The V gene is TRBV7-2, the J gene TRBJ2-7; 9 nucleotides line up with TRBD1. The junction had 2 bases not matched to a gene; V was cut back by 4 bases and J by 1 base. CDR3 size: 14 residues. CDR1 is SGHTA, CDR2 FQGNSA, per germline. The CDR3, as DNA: TGTGCCAGCAGCTCGGACAGGGGATCCTACGAGCAGTACTTC. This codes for CASSSDRGSYEQYF.